Shown below are 16 T cell receptor beta chains from a single sample sequenced in a study of blood T cells in healthy people across ages. The use of a sample-barcoded 5' primer and a J-beta primer mix characterized a second PCR of roughly 6 to 11 cycles. TCRdb re-derived calls from the 5' RACE reads in MiXCR, one entry per CDR3 protein. The sample has some 1,800,000 distinct CDR3 sequences; more than 35% are singletons. The sequenced material came from blood. The receptors come from a human donor in good health.

This clonotype was counted many times. Mismatch with germline at one junction end may stem from a read error. The chain carries TRBV12-3 or TRBV12-4 and TRBJ2-1; TRBD2 might be the D (6 bases). The CDR3 contains 13 residues. The CDR3 bases are TGTGCCAGCAGCTTAGGACTACACAATGAGCAGTTCTTC. This translates into CASSLGLHNEQFF.

This clonotype has a handful of counts. This chain joins TRBV6-2 or TRBV6-3 and TRBJ2-7, with D perhaps given as TRBD1 or TRBD2 (6 bases each). The last part of the DNA fits TRBJ2-5 better; the J call may be wrong. Per the germline V gene, CDR1 is MNHEY and CDR2 is SVGEGT. CDR3 length: 14 residues. The DNA for the CDR3 is TGTGCCAGCAGCGGCGAAGGGGGGCGAGAGACCCAGTACTTC. Its protein product is CASSGEGGRETQYF.

This clonotype was counted a few times. The J gene is TRBJ2-1, the V gene TRBV7-2; 13 bases are shared with TRBD2. The J segment lost 5 bases and the V segment lost 0 bases, leaving 10 bases of the junction unmatched. CDR1 is SGHTA, CDR2 FQGNSA, per germline. This CDR3 is built from 19 residues. CDR3 amino acids: CASSLAGLAGLWGHNEQFF. The CDR3 bases are TGTGCCAGCAGCTTAGCGGGACTAGCGGGGCTCTGGGGGCACAATGAGCAGTTCTTC. Based on the CDR3 plus reference TRBV7-2 and TRBJ2-1, the full variable domain is GAGVSQSPSNKVTEKGKDVELRCDPISGHTALYWYRQSLGQGLEFLIYFQGNSAPDKSGLPSDRFSAERTGGSVSTLTIQRTQQEDSAVYLCASSLAGLAGLWGHNEQFFGPGTRLTVL.

This clonotype was counted a single time. V usage is TRBV7-9 and J usage is TRBJ1-1; TRBD1 agrees at 7 bases. CDR3 length: 14 amino acids. Germline CDR1 SEHNR, CDR2 FQNEAQ (reference sequence). Trimming cost V 1 base and J 5 bases; bases outside gene matches: 4. CDR3: CASSLVLRGTEAFF. The CDR3 DNA is TGTGCCAGCAGCTTAGTTCTCAGGGGGACTGAAGCTTTCTTT.

This chain joins TRBV7-6 and TRBJ2-3; D is uncertain. V lost 2 bases, J lost 4 bases, and 22 bases lay in between. CDR3 length: 18 residues. Germline CDR1 reads SGHVS; CDR2 reads FNYEAQ. The CDR3 is CASSLMPSKVGSPDTQYF. The DNA of the CDR3 is TGTGCCAGCAGCTTAATGCCGAGTAAGGTCGGCAGTCCAGATACGCAGTATTTT.

The rearrangement links TRBV5-1 to TRBJ2-1; 8 bases agree with TRBD2. CDR1 SGHRS and CDR2 YFSETQ come from the germline V gene. With 4 bases clipped from V and 5 bases from J, the junction kept 8 bases outside the gene matches. This CDR3 has 15 amino acids. The CDR3 here is CASSVRLARDNEQFF. As DNA, the CDR3 is TGCGCCAGCAGCGTAAGACTAGCGAGAGACAATGAGCAGTTCTTC. The full variable domain, with the rest looked up from reference TRBV5-1 and TRBJ2-1, is KAGVTQTPRYLIKTRGQQVTLSCSPISGHRSVSWYQQTPGQGLQFLFEYFSETQRNKGNFPGRFSGRQFSNSRSEMNVSTLELGDSALYLCASSVRLARDNEQFFGPGTRLTVL.

This clonotype was seen more than once but under ten times. The chain carries TRBV12-3 or TRBV12-4 and TRBJ1-2; D is uncertain. CDR3 length: 15 residues. The V and J ends lost 4 bases and 8 bases respectively, with 20 bases between them. This CDR3 reads CASSSPGIPSEGYTF. DNA for the CDR3: TGTGCCAGCAGTTCTCCCGGAATTCCCTCTGAAGGCTACACCTTC.

J is TRBJ1-5 and V is TRBV6-1, with unresolved D. This CDR3 contains 15 residues. The germline V gene has CDR1 MNHNS and CDR2 SASEGT. V was shortened by 1 base and J by 3 bases, with 10 bases between the two germline ends. Here the CDR3 DNA reads TGTGCCAGCAGTGAAGAGTCTCTAAACAATCAGCCCCAGCATTTT. Its translation: CASSEESLNNQPQHF.

The genes are TRBV6-2 or TRBV6-3 and TRBJ2-3; 8 bases agree with TRBD2. The CDR3 has 15 amino acids. V shed 7 bases, J shed 5 bases, and the junction held 11 bases outside the gene matches. Germline V CDR1 and CDR2: MNHEY, SVGEGT. In DNA form, the CDR3 reads TGTGCCAGCACCGAAAGCGGGGGAGGTGGAGATACGCAGTATTTT. Translated, it gives CASTESGGGGDTQYF.

The chain employs TRBV12-5 and TRBJ1-5; D is perhaps TRBD1 (5 bases). The V gene's germline CDR1 is LGHNT and CDR2 FRNRAP. This CDR3 contains 19 residues. Trimming removed 4 bases at V and 3 bases at J, with 25 bases between. CDR3 nucleotides: TGTGCTAGTGGTTGCCGAACGGACCGGGACCGGGGACCCAATCAGCCCCAGCATTTT. Protein product: CASGCRTDRDRGPNQPQHF.

This chain connects TRBV7-2 to TRBJ2-3; D gene unclear. V lost 2 bases to trimming and J lost 5 bases, with 8 bases between them. This CDR3 comprises 13 residues. Germline V gives CDR1 SGHTA, CDR2 FQGNSA. CDR3 loop: CASSLKSVDTQYF. CDR3 sequence (DNA): TGTGCCAGCAGCTTAAAAAGCGTAGATACGCAGTATTTT.

This clonotype was found once. The rearrangement uses TRBV27 and TRBJ2-1; D may be TRBD1 (6 bases). Trimming took 11 bases from V and 7 from J, leaving 21 bases between them. The V gene's germline CDR1 is MNHEY and CDR2 SMNVEV (reference sequence). The CDR3 has 14 residues. In DNA, the CDR3 is TGTGCCTGCCGGGGTCCAGGGGTGGCTAATGAGCAGTTCTTC. It is translated as CACRGPGVANEQFF.

The V and J genes are TRBV30 and TRBJ1-2; the match to TRBD1 covers 8 bases. The ends lost 0 bases at V and 7 bases at J; junction bases unmatched: 10. The CDR3 runs to 15 residues. CDR1 is GTSNPN, CDR2 SVGIG, per germline (reference sequence). The CDR3 here is CAWSVLSQGAGGYTF. Written as DNA, the CDR3 is TGTGCCTGGAGTGTTCTATCCCAGGGGGCCGGTGGCTACACCTTC.

This clonotype was seen more than once but under ten times. V gene TRBV24-1 combines with J gene TRBJ2-5; the D gene is possibly TRBD1 (5 bases). Germline V lookup: CDR1 KGHDR, CDR2 SFDVKD. The CDR3 has 14 amino acids. V shed 2 bases and J shed 8 bases, with 14 bases lying between them. DNA of the CDR3: TGTGCCACCAGTGATTCAACAGGAGCAGTCACCCAGTACTTC. It encodes CATSDSTGAVTQYF.

V usage is TRBV7-2 and J usage is TRBJ2-3; 10 bases map to TRBD1. CDR3 length: 16 residues. V lost 4 bases, J lost 4 bases, and 8 bases stayed unmatched. The germline CDR1 and CDR2 sequences are SGHTA and FQGNSA. The CDR3 region is CASSSPVTGGADTQYF. CDR3 in DNA: TGTGCCAGCAGCTCACCAGTGACAGGGGGCGCAGATACGCAGTATTTT.

The CDR3 is CASRTDSSQETQYF. The CDR3 DNA follows: TGCGCCAGCAGAACGGATAGCAGCCAAGAGACCCAGTACTTC. V is TRBV5-1 and J is TRBJ2-5; no firm D call. This CDR3 region has 14 residues. V shed 5 bases and J shed 1 base, with 12 bases lying between them. Looked up from germline, CDR1 is SGHRS and CDR2 is YFSETQ.